A selection of T cell receptor beta chains follows, all from one sample in a study of technical replicates of blood from several donors. The method was immunoSEQ multiplex PCR; TCRdb's version includes in-frame clones alone and lacks a portion of them. This table has approximately 97,000 clones, 95% appearing once. The sample comprised T cells isolated from PBMCs. The receptors here all came from a human donor in good health. CDR3s include the opening cysteine and the closing phenylalanine or tryptophan. A D gene is named only where the DNA matches it firmly. Some rows have no size entry. The others give once, few or many, or a class for an expanded clone.

clone_size	d_call	v_call	j_call	cdr3_length	cdr3_aa	cdr3_nt
-	-	TRBV11-2	TRBJ1-4	13	CASSLGQAEKLFF	TGTGCCAGCAGCCTGGGGCAGGCTGAAAAACTGTTTTTT
-	TRBD1	TRBV5-5	TRBJ1-1	14	CASSLKGGNTEAFF	TGTGCCAGCAGCTTGAAAGGGGGCAATACTGAAGCTTTCTTT
-	TRBD2	TRBV6-5	TRBJ2-1	13	CASSPRTSGDFFF	TGTGCCAGCAGTCCTCGGACTAGCGGGGATTTCTTCTTC
-	-	TRBV5-1	TRBJ1-4	15	CASSLRSGSTEKLFF	TGCGCCAGCAGCTTGAGATCGGGAAGTACTGAAAAACTGTTTTTT
-	-	TRBV11-3	TRBJ2-5	12	CASSFLSETQYF	TGTGCCAGCAGCTTTTTATCAGAGACCCAGTACTTC
-	-	TRBV6-1	TRBJ1-2	12	CASSESGFGYTF	TGTGCCAGCAGTGAGTCAGGATTTGGCTACACCTTC
-	-	TRBV11-2	TRBJ2-7	13	CASTQASVNEQYF	TGTGCCAGCACCCAGGCATCCGTGAACGAGCAGTACTTC
-	-	TRBV9	TRBJ2-3	14	CASSVAGSADTQYF	TGTGCCAGCAGCGTAGCCGGGAGTGCAGATACGCAGTATTTT
-	-	TRBV28	TRBJ2-3	14	CASRNLGSTDTQYF	TGTGCCAGCAGAAATCTGGGCTCCACAGATACGCAGTATTTT
-	-	TRBV5-1	TRBJ2-1	14	CASSLAGVYNEQFF	TGCGCCAGCAGCTTGGCAGGGGTCTACAATGAGCAGTTCTTC
-	-	TRBV1	TRBJ2-3	15	CTSSQEDNRGPWQYF	TGCACCAGCAGCCAAGAAGACAACAGGGGACCGTGGCAGTATTTT
few	-	TRBV7-3	TRBJ2-5	13	CASSLSRYETQYF	TGTGCCAGCAGCTTATCTCGGTACGAGACCCAGTACTTC
-	-	TRBV27	TRBJ1-2	14	CASSLGGPLYGYTF	TGTGCCAGCAGTTTAGGGGGCCCCCTCTATGGCTACACCTTC
-	TRBD1	TRBV29-1	TRBJ1-4	16	CSVSTPHRGRHEKLFF	TGCAGCGTCTCTACACCCCACAGGGGGCGGCATGAAAAACTGTTTTTT
-	-	TRBV6-6	TRBJ1-4	13	CASSYSSSEKLFF	TGTGCCAGCAGTTACTCGAGTTCGGAAAAACTGTTTTTT
-	-	TRBV19	TRBJ1-4	12	CANRVYGEKLFF	TGTGCCAACAGGGTATACGGTGAAAAACTGTTTTTT
once	TRBD1	TRBV5-1	TRBJ1-2	14	CASSLGQGNYGYTF	TGCGCCAGCAGCTTGGGACAGGGAAACTATGGCTACACCTTC
-	-	TRBV18	TRBJ2-5	13	CASSPLVEETQYF	TGTGCCAGCTCACCTTTAGTGGAAGAGACCCAGTACTTC
-	TRBD1	TRBV5-1	TRBJ1-1	16	CASSLTGGGWNTEAFF	TGCGCCAGCAGCCTGACAGGGGGCGGGTGGAACACTGAAGCTTTCTTT
-	-	TRBV13	TRBJ1-1	12	CASVTANTEAFF	TGTGCCAGCGTCACAGCGAACACTGAAGCTTTCTTT